A selection of T cell receptor beta chains follows, all from one sample in a study of T cells after yellow fever vaccination. TCRdb recomputed calls from the 5' RACE reads with MiXCR, one row per CDR3 protein. The data contain about 330,000 distinct CDR3 sequences, around 6.8% of them singletons. Material: PBMCs, obtained more than 35 days after the first yellow fever vaccination. All receptors come from a man aged 18-30 years who received the YFV17D yellow fever vaccine. Both conserved end residues are part of each CDR3. Fields, in order: J gene, clone size, D gene, V gene, CDR3 length, CDR3 protein, CDR3 DNA. The D gene is left open where the match is weak. Only some rows state a clone size, as once, few, many or a class for expanded clones.

TRBJ2-3 NA NA TRBV10-3 13 CAISIGTSDTQYF TGTGCCATCAGCATCGGGACGTCGGATACGCAGTATTTT
TRBJ2-7 NA NA TRBV29-1 12 CSVTSYGYEQYF TGCAGCGTAACTAGCTATGGCTACGAGCAGTACTTC
TRBJ2-7 many NA TRBV27 11 CASSWAYEQYF TGTGCCAGCAGTTGGGCCTACGAGCAGTACTTC
TRBJ2-1 NA TRBD2 TRBV20-1 16 CSARDSGGARTDEQFF TGCAGTGCTAGGGATAGCGGGGGGGCTCGAACGGATGAGCAGTTCTTC
TRBJ2-5 NA TRBD1 TRBV20-1 14 CSARRGTDQETQYF TGCAGTGCTAGACGTGGGACAGACCAAGAGACCCAGTACTTC
TRBJ2-5 NA TRBD2 TRBV4-3 15 CASSPQRGGRETQYF TGCGCCAGCAGCCCTCAGCGGGGGGGCAGGGAGACCCAGTACTTC
TRBJ2-1 NA NA TRBV29-1 11 CSVVLSKEQFF TGCAGCGTTGTGCTTAGCAAGGAGCAGTTCTTC
TRBJ2-3 NA TRBD2 TRBV9 16 CASSVEPGLATDTQYF TGTGCCAGCAGCGTAGAGCCGGGACTAGCAACAGATACGCAGTATTTT
TRBJ1-1 NA NA TRBV7-6 15 CASSSSTGLFTEAFF TGTGCCAGCAGCTCGTCAACAGGGTTATTCACTGAAGCTTTCTTT
TRBJ1-1 many NA TRBV20-1 13 CSARRTPLIEAFF TGCAGTGCTAGACGAACCCCGCTAATCGAAGCTTTCTTT
TRBJ1-4 many TRBD1 TRBV10-3 14 CAISVDRKSEKLFF TGTGCCATCAGTGTGGACAGGAAAAGTGAAAAACTGTTTTTT
TRBJ2-2 NA NA TRBV5-1 14 CASSLPGEAGELFF TGCGCCAGCAGCTTGCCAGGCGAGGCCGGGGAGCTGTTTTTT
TRBJ2-3 few TRBD2 TRBV29-1 13 CSVLTSGADTQYF TGCAGCGTCCTGACTAGCGGGGCAGATACGCAGTATTTT
TRBJ1-2 NA NA TRBV20-1 12 CSAAETNYGYTF TGCAGTGCCGCGGAGACTAACTATGGCTACACCTTC
TRBJ1-5 NA TRBD1 TRBV5-1 15 CASSLGDRVGQPQHF TGCGCCAGCAGCTTGGGTGACAGGGTGGGTCAGCCCCAGCATTTT
TRBJ2-3 NA NA TRBV4-2 12 CASSQDFGTQYF TGTGCCAGCAGCCAAGATTTCGGTACGCAGTATTTT
TRBJ2-5 few NA TRBV7-2 15 CASGLGGELQETQYF TGTGCCAGCGGCCTGGGCGGGGAGCTCCAAGAGACCCAGTACTTC
TRBJ1-1 NA NA TRBV6-2/TRBV6-3 14 CASSYSSKNTEAFF TGTGCCAGCAGTTACTCGAGTAAGAACACTGAAGCTTTCTTT
TRBJ2-2 NA TRBD1 TRBV4-3 17 CASSQDGWDRAGGELFF TGCGCCAGCAGCCAAGATGGTTGGGACAGGGCGGGCGGGGAGCTGTTTTTT
TRBJ2-5 many TRBD1 TRBV12-3/TRBV12-4 14 CASRPGTAQETQYF TGTGCCAGCAGGCCCGGGACAGCCCAAGAGACCCAGTACTTC
TRBJ2-1 NA NA TRBV19 18 CASSTSLGLVPPYNEQFF TGTGCCAGTAGTACCTCGTTGGGATTGGTCCCCCCCTACAATGAGCAGTTCTTC
TRBJ2-2 few NA TRBV7-8 14 CASSPSRPTGELFF TGTGCCAGCAGCCCCTCCAGACCCACCGGGGAGCTGTTTTTT
TRBJ2-1 few NA TRBV6-2/TRBV6-3 14 CASRPRGSYNEQFF TGTGCCAGCAGGCCTCGGGGGTCCTACAATGAGCAGTTCTTC
TRBJ2-2 many TRBD1 TRBV2 15 CASRRQGPNTGELFF TGTGCCAGTCGTCGACAGGGCCCCAACACCGGGGAGCTGTTTTTT
TRBJ2-1 many TRBD1 TRBV12-3/TRBV12-4 16 CASSHGQGAANNEQFF TGTGCCAGCAGTCATGGACAGGGGGCTGCCAACAATGAGCAGTTCTTC
TRBJ1-1 NA TRBD1 TRBV7-2 15 CASSLEGTGDIEAFF TGTGCCAGCAGCTTAGAGGGCACAGGGGATATCGAAGCTTTCTTT
TRBJ1-1 many NA TRBV5-4 15 CASSLVRVEGTEAFF TGTGCCAGCAGCTTGGTCCGGGTGGAGGGCACTGAAGCTTTCTTT
TRBJ2-7 few NA TRBV30 14 CAWTGKGGPYEQYF TGTGCCTGGACAGGGAAGGGCGGTCCCTACGAGCAGTACTTC
TRBJ2-5 many NA TRBV5-1 14 CASSTGAGEETQYF TGCGCCAGCAGCACTGGTGCCGGGGAAGAGACCCAGTACTTC
TRBJ2-1 few TRBD2 TRBV28 16 CASSLGSSGNYNEQFF TGTGCCAGCAGCCTAGGGTCTAGCGGGAACTACAATGAGCAGTTCTTC
TRBJ2-1 NA NA TRBV12-3/TRBV12-4 14 CASIGQGQHNEQFF TGTGCCAGCATCGGGCAGGGTCAACACAATGAGCAGTTCTTC
TRBJ2-5 few TRBD1 TRBV30 14 CAWNGQGAYETQYF TGTGCCTGGAACGGACAGGGGGCATACGAGACCCAGTACTTC
TRBJ2-7 few TRBD2 TRBV6-1 14 CASIRTSGGAEQYF TGTGCCAGCATCCGGACTAGCGGGGGGGCCGAGCAGTACTTC
TRBJ1-2 many NA TRBV7-2 13 CASSLGTDYGYTF TGTGCCAGCAGCTTAGGGACGGACTATGGCTACACCTTC
TRBJ2-1 many NA TRBV7-2 13 CASSLKSRNEQFF TGTGCCAGCAGCTTAAAAAGTAGAAATGAGCAGTTCTTC
TRBJ2-1 many NA TRBV20-1 12 CSARTVYNEQFF TGCAGTGCTCGGACAGTCTACAATGAGCAGTTCTTC
TRBJ2-5 few NA TRBV7-7 14 CASSLEGGPETQYF TGTGCTAGCAGCTTAGAGGGGGGGCCAGAGACCCAGTACTTC
TRBJ1-2 NA NA TRBV5-1 12 CASSLEPGRDTF TGCGCCAGCAGCTTGGAACCGGGTCGGGACACCTTC
TRBJ2-3 NA NA TRBV18 14 CASTEILGTDTQYF TGTGCCAGCACTGAAATACTCGGCACAGATACGCAGTATTTT
TRBJ2-1 NA NA TRBV20-1 13 CSARWQGGNEQFF TGCAGTGCTAGGTGGCAGGGGGGGAATGAGCAGTTCTTC
TRBJ1-1 many TRBD1 TRBV5-1 14 CASSPDRGTTEAFF TGCGCCAGCAGCCCCGACAGGGGGACGACTGAAGCTTTCTTT
TRBJ2-1 NA TRBD2 TRBV5-1 15 CASSLVRGVSYEQFF TGCGCCAGCAGCTTGGTGCGGGGGGTTAGCTATGAGCAGTTCTTC
TRBJ1-1 few NA TRBV5-1 15 CASSLAGRANTEAFF TGCGCCAGCAGCTTGGCGGGCAGAGCGAACACTGAAGCTTTCTTT
TRBJ2-3 few NA TRBV12-5 11 CASGTADTQYF TGTGCTAGTGGGACAGCAGATACGCAGTATTTT
TRBJ1-4 few NA TRBV28 13 CASRQGTNEKLFF TGTGCCAGCAGACAGGGAACTAATGAAAAACTGTTTTTT
TRBJ1-2 few NA TRBV5-1 13 CASSLKVNYGYTF TGCGCCAGCAGCCTCAAGGTCAACTATGGCTACACCTTC
TRBJ2-1 few NA TRBV2 11 CASRGAGEQFF TGTGCCAGCAGGGGGGCTGGGGAGCAGTTCTTC
TRBJ2-1 NA TRBD2 TRBV19 17 CASSIGTSGGAYNEQFF TGTGCCAGTAGTATCGGGACTAGCGGGGGGGCATACAATGAGCAGTTCTTC
TRBJ1-4 NA NA TRBV7-8 14 CASSLHPLNEKLFF TGTGCCAGCAGCTTACATCCTCTCAATGAAAAACTGTTTTTT
TRBJ1-3 few NA TRBV7-2 13 CASRNGWGNTIYF TGTGCCAGCAGAAATGGGTGGGGAAACACCATATATTTT